This TCR beta chain was identified in a study of CD8 T cells in ankylosing spondylitis. Findings and limits, study-wide: Relatively rare in peripheral blood, disease-linked clones were also CD8+.

TCRdb called the 5' RACE reads again in MiXCR, with one record for every CDR3 protein. The sample yields around 230,000 distinct CDR3 sequences, roughly 8.6% seen once. Comments on this clonotype: The antigen is undetermined.

This CDR3 is built from 13 residues. The germline V gene has CDR1 SGHRS and CDR2 YFSETQ. The V end was cut by 7 bases, the J end by 6 bases, with 16 bases between. The source material was blood, either unsorted or a sorted T cell fraction (not recorded which). V and J are TRBV5-1 and TRBJ1-1, with a tentative D call TRBD1 (6 bases). The sequence came from a male donor with ankylosing spondylitis or in good health (not recorded which). The CDR3: CASAEGRGPEAFF. Here the CDR3 DNA reads TGCGCCAGCGCCGAGGGCAGGGGCCCTGAAGCTTTCTTT.